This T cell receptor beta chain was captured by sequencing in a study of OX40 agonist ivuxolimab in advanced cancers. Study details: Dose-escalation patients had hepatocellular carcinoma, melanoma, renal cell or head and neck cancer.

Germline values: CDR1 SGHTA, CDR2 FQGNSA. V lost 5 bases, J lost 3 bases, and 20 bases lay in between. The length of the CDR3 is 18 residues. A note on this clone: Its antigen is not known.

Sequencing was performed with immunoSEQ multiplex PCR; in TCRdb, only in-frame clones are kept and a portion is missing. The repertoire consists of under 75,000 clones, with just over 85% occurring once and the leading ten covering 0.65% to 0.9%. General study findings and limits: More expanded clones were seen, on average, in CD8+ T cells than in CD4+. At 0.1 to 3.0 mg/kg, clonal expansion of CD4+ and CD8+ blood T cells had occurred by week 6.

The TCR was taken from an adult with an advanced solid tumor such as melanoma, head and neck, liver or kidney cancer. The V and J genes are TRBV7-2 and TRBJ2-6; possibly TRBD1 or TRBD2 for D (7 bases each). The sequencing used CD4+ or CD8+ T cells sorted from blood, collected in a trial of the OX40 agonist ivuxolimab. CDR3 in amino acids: CASSPRGPRGGGANVLTF. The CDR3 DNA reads TGTGCCAGCAGCCCCCGAGGGCCCAGGGGGGGTGGGGCCAACGTCCTGACTTTC.